The 8 T cell receptor beta chains below come from one sample, sequenced in a study of a mutant IDH1 vaccine in newly diagnosed glioma. Time point described: baseline, week 1 (first vaccination visit). Treatment given: pre-vaccination baseline after standard-of-care therapy. Repertoires were generated with immunoSEQ multiplex PCR, while TCRdb's copy carries only in-frame clones and drops some. The table lists approximately 92,000 clones, just under 80% of them singletons. The specimen was PBMCs, collected from a glioma patient treated with radiotherapy, temozolomide or both. The receptors derive from a middle-aged man with glioma.

This rearrangement joins TRBV11-2 to TRBJ1-6; the D is unclear. The germline CDR1 and CDR2 sequences are SGHAT and FQNNGV. The CDR3 covers 16 residues. Trimming removed 1 base at V and 7 bases at J, with 14 bases between. CDR3 nucleotide sequence: TGTGCCAGCAGCTTAGGATTGGGAGGAAACAATTCACCCCTCCACTTT. It is translated as CASSLGLGGNNSPLHF.

This chain uses TRBV6-4 with TRBJ2-1; 16 nucleotides line up with TRBD2. V dropped 3 bases and J dropped 3; count of bases not matched to a gene: 5. CDR1 MRHNA and CDR2 SNTAGT come from the germline V gene. The length of the CDR3 is 18 residues. CDR3 sequence: CASSEGTSGRGRYNEQFF. In DNA form, the CDR3 reads TGTGCCAGCAGTGAAGGGACTAGCGGGAGGGGTCGCTACAATGAGCAGTTCTTC.

The chain combines TRBV6-5 with TRBJ2-5; 9 bases map to TRBD1. The last part of the DNA fits TRBJ2-7 better; the J call may be wrong. CDR3 length: 13 amino acids. Germline CDR1 and CDR2: MNHEY and SVGAGI. The CDR3 region is CASQTGGSYEQYF. The CDR3 coding sequence is TGTGCCAGCCAGACAGGGGGCTCCTACGAGCAGTACTTC.

The chain has TRBV11-2 and TRBJ2-4; D could derive from TRBD1 or TRBD2 (5 bases each). The CDR3 sequence is 17 residues long. CDR1 SGHAT and CDR2 FQNNGV come from the germline V gene. Trimming stripped 2 bases from V and 5 bases from J, with 19 bases between. This chain's CDR3 is CASSLTPTAGAQNIQYF. The DNA of the CDR3 is TGTGCCAGCAGCTTAACCCCAACGGCCGGGGCCCAAAACATTCAGTACTTC.

The gene calls are TRBV4-3 and TRBJ2-7; no clear D. V lost 1 base and J lost 6, with 10 bases in between. The CDR3 sequence is 13 residues long. Germline-derived CDR1 and CDR2 are LGHNA and YSLEER. The CDR3 bases are TGCGCCAGCAGCCAAGGCGTGGTAAGCGAGCAGTACTTC. Translating it yields CASSQGVVSEQYF.

The CDR3 sequence: CASSVRPNEQFF. The CDR3 DNA reads as TGTGCCAGCAGCGTCAGACCCAATGAGCAGTTCTTC. V is TRBV9 and J is TRBJ2-1; D unclear. V was clipped by 2 bases and J by 6 bases, with 6 bases between them. This CDR3 is built from 12 residues. Per germline, CDR1 SGDLS and CDR2 YYNGEE.

The chain has TRBV13 and TRBJ2-5, with 9 bases matching TRBD1. CDR3 size: 15 residues. The germline V gene encodes CDR1 PRHDT and CDR2 FYEKMQ (reference sequence). The junction had 6 bases not matched to a gene; V was cut back by 4 bases and J by 3 bases. The CDR3 region has the DNA TGTGCCAGCAGCTCCCAGGGACAGGGAGAAGAGACCCAGTACTTC. It codes for CASSSQGQGEETQYF.

This clone was counted between two and nine times. The J gene is TRBJ1-5, the V gene TRBV5-4; no reliable D call. This CDR3 contains 14 residues. V lost 1 base, J lost 4 bases, and 9 bases lay in between. In germline, CDR1 is SGHNT, CDR2 YYREEE (reference sequence). CDR3 in amino acids: CASSLSGSNQPQHF. For the CDR3, the DNA is TGTGCCAGCAGCTTGAGTGGGAGTAATCAGCCCCAGCATTTT. Combining the CDR3 with reference TRBV5-4 and TRBJ1-5 gives the whole variable domain ETGVTQSPTHLIKTRGQQVTLRCSSQSGHNTVSWYQQALGQGPQFIFQYYREEENGRGNFPPRFSGLQFPNYSSELNVNALELDDSALYLCASSLSGSNQPQHFGDGTRLSIL.